This TCR beta chain was recovered during a study of human CD8 memory T cell subsets. CDR3 length: 16 residues. Per germline, CDR1 SQVTM and CDR2 ANQGSEA. Extraction drew RNA from duplicate vials of around 140,000 sorted CD8+ T cells for each subset. Researchers made TCR beta libraries via UMI-labeled 5' RACE. TCRdb re-called the 5' RACE reads, yielding one record per CDR3 amino acid sequence without DNA. The sample table includes just under 5,000 distinct CDR3 sequences. On this clonotype itself: Its antigen is still unknown.

Findings and limits, study-wide: The overlap between stem-like memory and precursor exhausted T cell repertoires was minimal.

This receptor was identified in a human donor in good health. The sample taken for sequencing was CD8+ effector memory T cells (TEM) sorted from PBMCs. Noted subset: effector memory CD8 T cells, CCR7- CD45RO+ CD95+. J is TRBJ2-7 and V is TRBV29-1; the D call from TCRdb, TRBD1, cannot be confirmed without DNA. The CDR3 protein is CSGKRVGQGARYEQYF.